This T cell receptor beta chain stems from a study of blood T cell repertoires in COVID-19. For the study at large: PBMCs, B-cell-depleted T cells, or T cells provided the cDNA or gDNA that made up the material.

The study drew participants aged about 18 to 89 years from around 24 US areas. Profiled with immunoSEQ multiplex PCR; TCRdb holds only in-frame clones, not every one. Among about 250,000 clones listed, roughly 80% were seen once. This receptor was identified in a man between 35 and 55 years old who had been exposed to COVID-19. Specimen: PBMCs or T cells enriched from blood (not recorded which).

DNA of the CDR3: TGTGCCAGCGGACAGGGGTTAGGAAACACCATATATTTT. This sequence encodes CASGQGLGNTIYF. The V call is TRBV12-3 or TRBV12-4, the J call TRBJ1-3, with TRBD1 identical over 9 bases. With V trimmed by 8 bases and J by 4 bases, 3 bases remained unmatched. This CDR3 comprises 13 residues.